The 27 T cell receptor beta chains given below trace back to one sample, sequenced in a study of identical twins. TCRdb independently ran MiXCR on the 5' RACE reads; one entry per CDR3 protein. The sample shows fewer than 900,000 distinct CDR3 sequences, roughly 20% of them seen only once. In addition, the sample was reused for a study of T cells expressing NK-cell markers.

Specimen: PBMCs. These receptors all stem from a woman aged 18-29 years in good health.

This clonotype was counted a few times. The chain uses TRBV5-1 and TRBJ2-1, with D unclear. The CDR3 is 13 residues long. Germline V gene data show CDR1 as SGHRS and CDR2 as YFSETQ. V was trimmed by 4 bases and J by 5 bases, leaving 10 bases between them. The CDR3 bases are TGCGCCAGCAGCGACGTGTTGGACAATGAGCAGTTCTTC. Amino acids: CASSDVLDNEQFF. The entire variable domain, with the rest obtained from reference TRBV5-1 and TRBJ2-1, is as follows: KAGVTQTPRYLIKTRGQQVTLSCSPISGHRSVSWYQQTPGQGLQFLFEYFSETQRNKGNFPGRFSGRQFSNSRSEMNVSTLELGDSALYLCASSDVLDNEQFFGPGTRLTVL.

This clonotype appeared a few times. This chain links TRBV10-3 with TRBJ2-3; TRBD2 matches at 8 bases. Per germline, CDR1 ENHRY and CDR2 SYGVKD. Unmatched junction bases numbered 6, after V lost 7 bases and J lost 0 bases. The CDR3 covers 15 residues. The CDR3 reads CAIKGLAGSTDTQYF. CDR3 DNA sequence: TGTGCCATCAAGGGGCTAGCGGGCAGCACAGATACGCAGTATTTT.

Only a few counts were recorded for this clonotype. CDR3 nucleotides: TGTGCCAGCAGACGATTCGACGCCCCCTACGAGCAGTACTTC. Its translation: CASRRFDAPYEQYF. The chain uses TRBV27 and TRBJ2-7; D unclear. Trimming took 6 bases from V and 2 from J, leaving 14 bases between them. This CDR3 comprises 14 residues. Germline values: CDR1 MNHEY, CDR2 SMNVEV (reference sequence).

This sequence joins TRBV20-1 and TRBJ2-1, with 12 bases aligning to TRBD2. Germline V CDR1 and CDR2: DFQATT, SNEGSKA (reference sequence). The length of the CDR3 is 18 residues. With 2 bases clipped from V and 0 bases from J, the junction kept 8 bases outside the gene matches. The CDR3 bases are TGCAGTGCTAGACCTAGCGGGGGGGCCGGGAGCTCCTACAATGAGCAGTTCTTC. Translating gives CSARPSGGAGSSYNEQFF.

This clonotype was counted only a few times. This chain connects TRBV4-2 to TRBJ2-7; 7 bases line up with TRBD2. V shed 0 bases, J shed 4 bases, and the junction held 9 bases outside the gene matches. The germline CDR1 and CDR2 sequences are LGHNA and YNFKEQ. This CDR3 comprises 16 residues. CDR3 sequence: CASSQDNTGGIYEQYF. For the CDR3, the DNA is TGTGCCAGCAGCCAAGATAATACGGGGGGAATATACGAGCAGTACTTC.

The table lists this clonotype with a few counts. The chain has TRBV12-3 or TRBV12-4 and TRBJ2-6; D unclear. Trimming shortened V by 7 bases and J by 0 bases, and 16 bases separated the two germline ends. CDR3 length equals 17 residues. The CDR3 here is CASTPERYSSGANVLTF. The DNA of the CDR3 is TGTGCCAGCACACCTGAGAGGTACAGCTCTGGGGCCAACGTCCTGACTTTC.

There are a few counts of this clonotype. The genes are TRBV29-1 and TRBJ2-3; 10 bases are a match to TRBD2. Germline CDR1 SQVTM, CDR2 ANQGSEA. The V segment lost 7 bases and the J segment 9 bases; nucleotides outside the gene matches: 13. This CDR3 is built from 14 residues. CDR3 residues: CSASTSGQPHTQYF. The CDR3 DNA sequence: TGCAGCGCCTCGACTAGCGGGCAGCCCCACACGCAGTATTTT.

This chain joins TRBV5-1 and TRBJ2-7, with D perhaps matching TRBD1 (5 bases). V lost 5 bases and J lost 2, with 11 bases in between. Per germline, CDR1 SGHRS and CDR2 YFSETQ. This CDR3 spans 13 amino acids. The CDR3, as DNA: TGCGCCAGCAGGCCCGACAGTACCTACGAGCAGTACTTC. It yields the protein CASRPDSTYEQYF. The full variable domain, rest sourced from reference TRBV5-1 and TRBJ2-7, is KAGVTQTPRYLIKTRGQQVTLSCSPISGHRSVSWYQQTPGQGLQFLFEYFSETQRNKGNFPGRFSGRQFSNSRSEMNVSTLELGDSALYLCASRPDSTYEQYFGPGTRLTVT.

The sample holds a few counts of this clonotype. This chain connects TRBV20-1 to TRBJ1-5, with a weak D call TRBD1 (5 bases). From germline, CDR1 is DFQATT and CDR2 SNEGSKA (reference sequence). The ends were cut back, 0 bases at V and 4 bases at J, with 16 bases in the middle. CDR3 size: 16 residues. In nucleotides, the CDR3 is TGCAGTGCTAGAGATTATACCCAGGGCGCAAATCAGCCCCAGCATTTT. Amino acids: CSARDYTQGANQPQHF.

In its sample, this clonotype was seen a few times. The rearrangement uses TRBV7-9 and TRBJ2-3; TRBD1 or TRBD2 may be the D gene (5 bases each). The CDR3 loop spans 14 amino acids. CDR1 and CDR2 (germline): SEHNR, FQNEAQ (reference sequence). V dropped 5 bases and J dropped 9 bases, with 18 bases sitting between them. The CDR3 reads CASSPYELGETQYF. The CDR3 DNA follows: TGTGCCAGCAGCCCCTATGAACTGGGGGAGACGCAGTATTTT.

In this sample, this clonotype turned up a few times. The chain uses TRBV6-5 and TRBJ1-2; a possible D gene is TRBD1 (6 bases). The CDR3 totals 16 residues. Trimming left V 0 bases short and J 5 bases short, with 16 bases between. The germline CDR1 and CDR2 sequences are MNHEY and SVGAGI. The CDR3 region has the DNA TGTGCCAGCAGTTACTCGAGGCGGGGGCCTGGATATGGCTACACCTTC. Its translation: CASSYSRRGPGYGYTF.

The genes are TRBV20-1 and TRBJ1-1; D is unclear. This CDR3 spans 13 amino acids. CDR1 is DFQATT, CDR2 SNEGSKA, per germline (reference sequence). V dropped 0 bases and J dropped 8 bases, with 13 bases sitting between them. The CDR3 sequence: CSARDLGVIEAFF. The DNA for the CDR3 is TGCAGTGCTAGAGATCTCGGGGTTATCGAAGCTTTCTTT.

CDR3 protein: CSARDQRSGLYEQYF. For the CDR3, the DNA is TGCAGTGCTAGAGATCAAAGGAGCGGGCTCTACGAGCAGTACTTC. The chain joins TRBV20-1 to TRBJ2-7; possible D gene TRBD2, 6 bases. The CDR3 loop spans 15 amino acids. The germline CDR1 and CDR2 sequences are DFQATT and SNEGSKA (reference sequence). V was clipped by 0 bases and J by 3 bases, with 15 bases between them.

This clonotype was counted ten times or more. The genes are TRBV12-3 or TRBV12-4 and TRBJ2-7; D is undetermined. CDR3 length: 12 amino acids. V lost 4 bases and J lost 4, with 8 bases in between. The CDR3 DNA follows: TGTGCCAGCAGTTCAGAGCAGTACGAGCAGTACTTC. It encodes CASSSEQYEQYF.

This clonotype was observed a few times. The chain joins TRBV6-1 to TRBJ2-2, with D possibly being TRBD2 (6 bases). Trimming pared 7 bases from V and 3 bases from J, leaving 15 bases between. Germline loops: CDR1 MNHNS, CDR2 SASEGT. CDR3 length: 15 residues. The CDR3 region is CASKEGVDYTGELFF. The DNA of the CDR3 is TGTGCCAGCAAGGAGGGAGTTGACTACACCGGGGAGCTGTTTTTT.

The chain links TRBV7-2 to TRBJ1-1, with D hard to call. The germline V gene encodes CDR1 SGHTA and CDR2 FQGNSA. The CDR3 is made up of 15 amino acids. V was trimmed by 5 bases and J by 1 base, leaving 14 bases between them. This chain's CDR3 is CASSPSATRNTEAFF. The CDR3 coding sequence is TGTGCCAGCAGCCCCTCGGCGACCCGGAACACTGAAGCTTTCTTT.

This clonotype came up a few times. This sequence joins TRBV4-3 and TRBJ2-7; D unclear. Trimming stripped 0 bases from V and 3 bases from J, with 9 bases between. This CDR3 is built from 14 residues. Germline CDR1 LGHNA, CDR2 YSLEER. For the CDR3, the DNA is TGCGCCAGCAGCCAAGAGTCTGGGTACTACGAGCAGTACTTC. This gives the protein CASSQESGYYEQYF.

This clonotype was observed a handful of times. The V and J genes are TRBV24-1 and TRBJ1-5; tentatively, D is TRBD1 (6 bases). Per germline, CDR1 KGHDR and CDR2 SFDVKD. Trimming took 4 bases from V and 4 from J, leaving 7 bases between them. CDR3 length: 13 residues. The CDR3 DNA follows: TGTGCCACCAGTGAAGGGGGGAATCAGCCCCAGCATTTT. It is translated as CATSEGGNQPQHF.

In its sample, this clonotype was seen a few times. The CDR3 here is CATSGGKDGELFF. The CDR3 nucleotides are TGTGCCACTAGCGGGGGGAAGGACGGGGAGCTGTTTTTT. This rearrangement joins TRBV9 to TRBJ2-2; 11 nucleotides agree with TRBD2. From germline, CDR1 is SGDLS and CDR2 YYNGEE. With V trimmed by 9 bases and J by 7 bases, 5 bases remained unmatched. The CDR3 contains 13 residues.

This clonotype was seen only a few times. The chain joins TRBV7-9 to TRBJ1-1; TRBD1 agrees at 7 bases. The V and J ends lost 5 bases and 4 bases, in that order; junction bases with no gene match: 7. The CDR3 is made up of 14 amino acids. CDR1 is SEHNR, CDR2 FQNEAQ, per germline (reference sequence). The CDR3 coding sequence is TGTGCCAGCAGCGCGATCAGGGGGAGCACTGAAGCTTTCTTT. Protein: CASSAIRGSTEAFF. The variable domain in full, completed from reference TRBV7-9 and TRBJ1-1, reads DTGVSQNPRHKITKRGQNVTFRCDPISEHNRLYWYRQTLGQGPEFLTYFQNEAQLEKSRLLSDRFSAERPKGSFSTLEIQRTEQGDSAMYLCASSAIRGSTEAFFGQGTRLTVV.

V is TRBV4-3 and J is TRBJ2-7; 8 bases fit TRBD2. V lost 0 bases to trimming and J lost 0 bases; unmatched junction nucleotides: 4. The CDR3 runs to 16 residues. In germline, CDR1 is LGHNA, CDR2 YSLEER. The CDR3 is CASSQEGGRSSYEQYF. The CDR3 nucleotides are TGCGCCAGCAGCCAAGAAGGCGGGAGGAGCTCCTACGAGCAGTACTTC.

This chain uses TRBV12-3 or TRBV12-4 with TRBJ1-2, with D perhaps TRBD1 (6 bases). Deletions cut 7 bases from V and 7 bases from J, with 19 bases between. This CDR3 comprises 14 residues. CDR3 sequence: CASTALRGLSGYTF. CDR3 DNA: TGTGCCAGCACCGCCCTCCGGGGGCTCTCTGGCTACACCTTC.

This chain uses TRBV5-1 with TRBJ2-1; 7 bases are shared with TRBD2. CDR3 size: 13 residues. Germline lookup yields CDR1 SGHRS and CDR2 YFSETQ. Germline trimming cut 7 bases from V and 7 bases from J; bases unmatched to any gene: 8. The CDR3 bases are TGCGCCAGCGGCGTGCTAGCGGAAAATGAGCAGTTCTTC. Protein: CASGVLAENEQFF.

This clonotype was found a few times. The rearrangement joins TRBV5-1 to TRBJ1-2; D unclear. Germline CDR1 is SGHRS and CDR2 is YFSETQ. The CDR3 has 14 residues. The V end lost 1 base, the J end lost 4 bases, and 11 bases lay between the germline ends. The CDR3 loop is CASSLRASAYGYTF. CDR3 in DNA: TGCGCCAGCAGCTTGAGGGCGTCGGCCTATGGCTACACCTTC.

This chain connects TRBV6-2 or TRBV6-3 to TRBJ2-5, with 7 bases that match TRBD2. Per germline, CDR1 MNHEY and CDR2 SVGEGT. The CDR3 length is 13 residues. Trimming removed 5 bases from V and 9 bases from J; junction bases left unmatched: 9. This CDR3 is CASSRTSPQSQYF. The CDR3 DNA reads as TGTGCCAGCAGTAGGACTAGTCCTCAGTCCCAGTACTTC.

The chain uses TRBV5-1 and TRBJ2-7; D is uncertain. V dropped 6 bases and J dropped 4 bases, with 11 bases sitting between them. Per germline, CDR1 SGHRS and CDR2 YFSETQ. This CDR3 region has 12 residues. The CDR3 coding sequence is TGCGCCAGCAACGGCTCTTCATACGAGCAGTACTTC. This codes for CASNGSSYEQYF.

The chain couples TRBV5-1 to TRBJ2-5; D may be TRBD1 (6 bases). The germline gives CDR1 SGHRS, CDR2 YFSETQ. The length of the CDR3 is 16 residues. With 3 bases removed from V and 0 bases from J, the gap between germline ends came to 15 bases. CDR3 sequence reads: CASSYNPRDNQETQYF. The CDR3 bases are TGCGCCAGCAGCTACAACCCCCGGGACAACCAAGAGACCCAGTACTTC. Variable domain in full (rest from reference TRBV5-1 and TRBJ2-5): KAGVTQTPRYLIKTRGQQVTLSCSPISGHRSVSWYQQTPGQGLQFLFEYFSETQRNKGNFPGRFSGRQFSNSRSEMNVSTLELGDSALYLCASSYNPRDNQETQYFGPGTRLLVL.